Reported below is one T cell receptor beta chain. The table came from immunoSEQ multiplex PCR; TCRdb's copy has only in-frame clones and leaves some out. Of under 150,000 clones listed, 92% are singletons. The data originate from a study of T cell responses to AZD1222 COVID-19 vaccine. This sequence was found in an adult who received the AZD1222 COVID-19 vaccine. This material consisted of peripheral blood, taken 28 days after the second AZD1222 dose.

The CDR3 DNA is TGTGCCAGCAGCCCTGGACAGGGATCCTATAATTCACCCCTCCACTTT. It codes for CASSPGQGSYNSPLHF. The chain links TRBV7-8 to TRBJ1-6; 8 bases are shared with TRBD1. Trimming cost V 5 bases and J 1 base; bases outside gene matches: 4. The CDR3 is made up of 16 amino acids. Germline CDR1 is SGHVS and CDR2 is FQNEAQ.